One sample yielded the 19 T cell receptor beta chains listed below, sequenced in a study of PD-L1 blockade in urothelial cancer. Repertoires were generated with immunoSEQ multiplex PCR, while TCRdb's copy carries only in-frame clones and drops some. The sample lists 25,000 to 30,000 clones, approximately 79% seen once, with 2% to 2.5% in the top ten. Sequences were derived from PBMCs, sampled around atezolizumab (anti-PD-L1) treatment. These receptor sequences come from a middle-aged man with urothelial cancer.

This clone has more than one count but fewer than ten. The CDR3 is CASSQVGREAYNEQFF. In nucleotides, the CDR3 is TGTGCCAGCAGCCAAGTCGGCCGGGAGGCCTACAATGAGCAGTTCTTC. This chain joins TRBV14 and TRBJ2-1; 7 positions match TRBD2. The CDR3 consists of 16 residues. Germline V gives CDR1 SGHDN, CDR2 FVKESK. The ends lost 1 base at V and 2 bases at J; junction bases unmatched: 5.

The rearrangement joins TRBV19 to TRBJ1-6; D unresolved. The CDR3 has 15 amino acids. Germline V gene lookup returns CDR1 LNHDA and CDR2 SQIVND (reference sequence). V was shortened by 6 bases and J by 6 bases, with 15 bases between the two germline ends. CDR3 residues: CASRLDAFRNSPLHF. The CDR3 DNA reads TGTGCCAGTAGGCTAGACGCATTTCGTAATTCACCCCTCCACTTT.

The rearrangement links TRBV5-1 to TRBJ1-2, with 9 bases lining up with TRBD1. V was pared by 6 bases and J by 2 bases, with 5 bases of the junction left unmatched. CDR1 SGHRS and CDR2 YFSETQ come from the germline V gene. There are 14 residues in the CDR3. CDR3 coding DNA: TGCGCCAGCACCCCCGGGACAGGGAACTATGGCTACACCTTC. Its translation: CASTPGTGNYGYTF. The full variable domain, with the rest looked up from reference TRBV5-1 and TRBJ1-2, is KAGVTQTPRYLIKTRGQQVTLSCSPISGHRSVSWYQQTPGQGLQFLFEYFSETQRNKGNFPGRFSGRQFSNSRSEMNVSTLELGDSALYLCASTPGTGNYGYTFGSGTRLTVV.

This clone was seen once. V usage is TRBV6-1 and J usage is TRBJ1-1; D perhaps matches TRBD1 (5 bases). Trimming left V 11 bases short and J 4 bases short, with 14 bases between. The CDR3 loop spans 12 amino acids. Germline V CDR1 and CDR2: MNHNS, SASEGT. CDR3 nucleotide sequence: TGTGCCGGTAAAGGGGATTTCACTGAAGCTTTCTTT. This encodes CAGKGDFTEAFF.

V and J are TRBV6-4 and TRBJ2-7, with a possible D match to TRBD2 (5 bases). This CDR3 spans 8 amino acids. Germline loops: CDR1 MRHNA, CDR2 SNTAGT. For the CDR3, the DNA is TGTGCCAGGAGGGATGGGCACGTC. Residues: CARRDGHV.

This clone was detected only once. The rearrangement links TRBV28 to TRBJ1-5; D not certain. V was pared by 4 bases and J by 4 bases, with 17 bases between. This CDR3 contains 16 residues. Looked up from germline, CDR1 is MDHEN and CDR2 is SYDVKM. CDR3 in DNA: TGTGCCAGCAGTTCCCTCCTCTCGGGAGAAAATCAGCCCCAGCATTTT. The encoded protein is CASSSLLSGENQPQHF. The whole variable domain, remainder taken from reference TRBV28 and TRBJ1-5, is DVKVTQSSRYLVKRTGEKVFLECVQDMDHENMFWYRQDPGLGLRLIYFSYDVKMKEKGDIPEGYSVSREKKERFSLILESASTNQTSMYLCASSSLLSGENQPQHFGDGTRLSIL.

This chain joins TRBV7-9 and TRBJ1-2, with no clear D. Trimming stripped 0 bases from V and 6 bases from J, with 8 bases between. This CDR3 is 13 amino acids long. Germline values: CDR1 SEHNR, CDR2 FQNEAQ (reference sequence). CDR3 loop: CASSLADQDGYTF. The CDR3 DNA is TGTGCCAGCAGCTTAGCCGATCAGGATGGCTACACCTTC.

CDR3 DNA sequence: TGTGCCAGCAGCTTAGAACTCAAGGGAGCTAACTATGGCTACACCTTC. It encodes CASSLELKGANYGYTF. J is TRBJ1-2 and V is TRBV11-2, with unresolved D. Trimming took off 0 bases at V and 0 bases at J, with 11 bases between the two ends. The germline V gene has CDR1 SGHAT and CDR2 FQNNGV. This CDR3 contains 16 residues.

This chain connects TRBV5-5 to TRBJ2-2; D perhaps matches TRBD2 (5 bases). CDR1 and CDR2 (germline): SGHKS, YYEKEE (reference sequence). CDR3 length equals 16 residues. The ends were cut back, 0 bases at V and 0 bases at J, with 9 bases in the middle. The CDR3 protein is CASSLAPGTNTGELFF. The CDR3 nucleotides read TGTGCCAGCAGCTTGGCCCCGGGGACGAACACCGGGGAGCTGTTTTTT.

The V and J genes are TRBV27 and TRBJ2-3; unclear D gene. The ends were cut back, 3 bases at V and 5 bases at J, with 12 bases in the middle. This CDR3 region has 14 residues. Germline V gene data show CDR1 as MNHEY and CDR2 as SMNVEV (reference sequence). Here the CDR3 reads CASSFGSAGDTQYF. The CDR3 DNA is TGTGCCAGCAGTTTTGGGTCGGCAGGAGATACGCAGTATTTT.

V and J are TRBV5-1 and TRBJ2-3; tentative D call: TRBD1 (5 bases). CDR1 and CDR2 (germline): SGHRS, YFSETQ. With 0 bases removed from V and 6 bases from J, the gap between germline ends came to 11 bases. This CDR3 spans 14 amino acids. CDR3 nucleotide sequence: TGCGCCAGCAGCTTGGAACAGGTTGGTGATACGCAGTATTTT. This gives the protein CASSLEQVGDTQYF.

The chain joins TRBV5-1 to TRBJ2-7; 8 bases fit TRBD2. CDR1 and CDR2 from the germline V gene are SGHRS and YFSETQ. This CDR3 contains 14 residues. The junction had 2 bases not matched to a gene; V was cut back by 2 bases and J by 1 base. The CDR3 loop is CASSFGGGSYEQYV. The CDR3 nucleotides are TGCGCCAGCAGCTTTGGCGGGGGGTCCTACGAGCAGTACGTC.

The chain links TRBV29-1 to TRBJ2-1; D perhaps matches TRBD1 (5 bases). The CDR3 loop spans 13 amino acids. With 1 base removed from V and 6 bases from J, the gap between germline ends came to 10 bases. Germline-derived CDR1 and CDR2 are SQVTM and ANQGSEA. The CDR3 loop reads CSVEGQGINEQFF. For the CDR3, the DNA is TGCAGCGTTGAAGGTCAGGGTATCAATGAGCAGTTCTTC.

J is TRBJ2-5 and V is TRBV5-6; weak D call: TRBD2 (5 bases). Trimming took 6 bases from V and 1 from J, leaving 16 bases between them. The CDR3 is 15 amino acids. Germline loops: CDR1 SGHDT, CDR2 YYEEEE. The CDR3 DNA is TGTGCCAGCATCATGAGGGTGGCGGCCCAAGAGACCCAGTACTTC. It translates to CASIMRVAAQETQYF.

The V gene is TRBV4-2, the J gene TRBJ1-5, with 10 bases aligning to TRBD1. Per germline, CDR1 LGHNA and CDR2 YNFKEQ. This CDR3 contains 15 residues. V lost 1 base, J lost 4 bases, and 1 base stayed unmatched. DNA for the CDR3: TGTGCCAGCAGCCAAGGGGGACAGGGGAATCAGCCCCAGCATTTT. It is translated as CASSQGGQGNQPQHF.

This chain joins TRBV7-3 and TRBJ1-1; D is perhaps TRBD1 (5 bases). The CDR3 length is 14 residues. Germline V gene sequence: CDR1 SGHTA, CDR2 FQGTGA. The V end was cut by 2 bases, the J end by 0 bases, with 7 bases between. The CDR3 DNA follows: TGTGCCAGCAGCTTAGGGGGGGTGAACACTGAAGCTTTCTTT. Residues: CASSLGGVNTEAFF.

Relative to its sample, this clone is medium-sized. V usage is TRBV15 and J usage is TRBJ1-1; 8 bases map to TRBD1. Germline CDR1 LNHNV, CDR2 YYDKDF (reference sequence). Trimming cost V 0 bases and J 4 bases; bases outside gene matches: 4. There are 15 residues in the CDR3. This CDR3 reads CATSRDPGGVTEAFF. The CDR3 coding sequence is TGTGCCACCAGCAGAGATCCAGGGGGCGTCACTGAAGCTTTCTTT.

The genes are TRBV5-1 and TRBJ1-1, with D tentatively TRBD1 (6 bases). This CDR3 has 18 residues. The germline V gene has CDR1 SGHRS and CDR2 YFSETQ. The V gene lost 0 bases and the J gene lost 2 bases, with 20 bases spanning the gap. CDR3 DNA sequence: TGCGCCAGCAGCTTGGCCGTTCGGGTGAGGGGGGGAAACACTGAAGCTTTCTTT. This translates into CASSLAVRVRGGNTEAFF.

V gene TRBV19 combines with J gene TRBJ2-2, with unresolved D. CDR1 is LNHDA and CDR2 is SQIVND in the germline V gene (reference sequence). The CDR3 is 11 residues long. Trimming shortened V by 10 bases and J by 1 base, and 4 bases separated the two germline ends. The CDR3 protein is CATRNTGELFF. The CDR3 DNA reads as TGTGCCACCCGGAACACCGGGGAGCTGTTTTTT.